This T cell receptor (beta chain) appears in the sequencing data of a study of type 1 and type 2 diabetes patients (dated by TCRdb to about 2016). At the level of the whole study: About 9 type 1 diabetes patients, a few type 2 diabetes patients and six nondiabetic controls were recruited in China to form the cohort. Across the study, CD4+ and CD8+ T cells were positively selected from PBMCs using CD4 or CD8 MicroBeads on MACS columns. The whole study generated about 20 million paired-end reads. The study profiled TCRbeta repertoires by high-throughput sequencing to compare type 1 diabetes, type 2 diabetes and nondiabetic individuals. Type 2 diabetes patients served as a disease comparison group for the type 1 diabetes patients. Comparing roughly 20-cycle and roughly 27-cycle amplification showed similar V gene usage, suggesting similar primer efficiencies and random PCR bias. The TCRbeta libraries underwent paired-end sequencing on Illumina HiSeq 2000 or MiSeq instruments.

All diabetic patients met standard classification criteria for type 1 or type 2 diabetes, with glucose and C-peptide assessed by WHO-recommended methods. Donors with other autoimmune diseases or infections within the previous four weeks were excluded. Roughly 10 milliliters of peripheral blood were collected from each participant. LymphoPrep density separation was used to isolate PBMCs. Study-level results and caveats: In both CD4+ and CD8+ T cells, type 2 diabetes repertoires were highly diverse and significantly more diverse than type 1 diabetes repertoires. Only a few highly-expanded CD4+ clones (median one) were found in type 2 diabetes patients, and these clones made up a median around 4.1% of reads. Study groups were not matched for age and gender, which possibly biased interpretation. Only a limited number of T2D and control samples were sequenced, so some T1D-only HECs might also appear in more T2D or control samples. V and J gene usage patterns of type 2 diabetes and control samples were highly correlated, averaging around 0.97 between samples.

This clonotype occurred a few times. No cognate antigen has been identified for it. No qualities accompany the bases; no much larger clone lies one base away. The V end loses 2 bases and the J end loses 12 bases, and a stretch of 19 bases separates them. As encoded in the germline V gene (reference sequence), CDR1 is SSHAT while CDR2 is FNYEAQ. The CDR3 spans 14 residues, from the cysteine through the phenylalanine. CDR3 DNA is the only sequence kept; it has 42 bases, read in frame from the first base. The instrument was an Illumina MiSeq. Genomic DNA from sorted T cell subsets was used as template for TCRbeta CDR3 amplification. The TCRbeta CDR3 region was amplified by multiplex PCR using 30 forward and 13 reverse primers. PCR products were purified with AMPure XP beads, after which indices and adaptors were added in a second approximately 25-cycle PCR. Before sequencing, libraries were gel-purified with the QIAquick Gel Extraction Kit. Regarding the original processing steps: Paired-end reads were merged using FLASH and were aligned with IgBLAST to IMGT V, D and J germline references. Reads with below 70% alignment identity to germline references were discarded, leaving 11,114,426 reads study-wide. CDR3 boundaries, reading frame and productivity were assigned following IMGT definitions. Highly-expanded clones were defined as clones at or above 1% of reads, and diversity was measured by normalized Shannon entropy. Unpaired two-tailed t-tests were used to test for differences in Shannon entropy between groups. The raw public data were reprocessed by TCRdb itself: fastp quality trimming at Q25, MiXCR clonotype calling, in-frame beta chains only. Duplicate CDR3 protein sequences are folded into a single record with the most common DNA and genes. These V and J calls derive from TCRdb rather than the authors' analysis. Within this sample are about 290,000 distinct CDR3 sequences, with 40% to 50% of them counted one time only. Approximately 13% of the sample lies in the top ten.

The sequenced sample was peripheral blood mononuclear cells (PBMCs). The TCR comes from a man aged 18 to 29 with type 2 diabetes. The chain employs TRBV7-7 and TRBJ2-5; matching of 5 bases hints at TRBD2 as the D gene. The CDR3 region reads CASSLSLRPGKKYF. The DNA sequence reads TGTGCCAGCAGCTTAAGTTTGCGGCCCGGGAAAAAGTACTTC.